This record looks at one T cell receptor (beta chain) sequence and its context. This sample stems from a study of technical replicates of blood from a few donors. Some clones are missing from TCRdb's copy, which holds only in-frame ones; the method was immunoSEQ multiplex PCR. The data contain roughly 100,000 clones, 96% of them seen just once; the ten biggest clones take up approximately 0.2%. Trimming took off 3 bases at V and 3 bases at J, with 6 bases between the two ends. The CDR3 spans 12 residues. CDR1 is SEHNR, CDR2 FQNEAQ, per germline (reference sequence). The rearrangement links TRBV7-9 to TRBJ2-7, with D maybe TRBD1 (6 bases). The specimen was T cells isolated from PBMCs. This clonotype originated in a human donor in good health. The CDR3 region is CASSFRGYEQYF. CDR3 nucleotide sequence: TGTGCCAGCAGCTTCAGGGGCTACGAGCAGTACTTC.